This is a list of T cell receptor beta chains from one sample in a study of OX40 agonist ivuxolimab in advanced cancers. Sequencing used immunoSEQ multiplex PCR; TCRdb keeps in-frame clones, though not all of them. The sample gives 75,000 to 100,000 clones, roughly 84% of which show up once; over 0.25% is in the top ten. The input for sequencing was CD4+ or CD8+ T cells sorted from blood, taken in a trial of the OX40 agonist ivuxolimab. The receptors come from an adult with an advanced solid tumor such as melanoma, head and neck, liver or kidney cancer. CDR3s include the opening cysteine and the closing phenylalanine or tryptophan. A D gene is named only where the DNA matches it firmly. Clone size, where shown, is once, few, many, or a class for clones that have expanded.

j_gene: TRBJ2-2
abundance: .
v_gene: TRBV2
d_gene: .
CDR3aa: CASSLRGANTGELFF
CDR3nt: TGTGCCAGCAGCCTCAGGGGCGCGAACACCGGGGAGCTGTTTTTT

j_gene: TRBJ2-3
abundance: .
v_gene: TRBV6-4
d_gene: TRBD2
CDR3aa: CASTRAGLSTDTQYF
CDR3nt: TGTGCCAGCACCCGAGCGGGATTATCTACAGATACGCAGTATTTT

j_gene: TRBJ2-1
abundance: once
v_gene: TRBV7-2
d_gene: TRBD2
CDR3aa: CASSRGLAGAGEQFF
CDR3nt: TGTGCCAGCAGCCGAGGACTAGCGGGAGCGGGTGAGCAGTTCTTC

j_gene: TRBJ2-3
abundance: .
v_gene: TRBV7-9
d_gene: TRBD1
CDR3aa: CASSLAQTGVRADTQYF
CDR3nt: TGTGCCAGCAGCTTAGCACAGACAGGGGTACGAGCAGATACGCAGTATTTT

j_gene: TRBJ1-4
abundance: .
v_gene: TRBV6-1
d_gene: .
CDR3aa: CASMRSGGEKLFF
CDR3nt: TGTGCCAGCATGAGGTCAGGAGGCGAAAAACTGTTTTTT

j_gene: TRBJ1-2
abundance: .
v_gene: TRBV28
d_gene: TRBD1
CDR3aa: CASGTGRLYGYTF
CDR3nt: TGTGCCAGTGGGACAGGGAGGCTCTATGGCTACACCTTC

j_gene: TRBJ1-2
abundance: .
v_gene: TRBV28
d_gene: .
CDR3aa: CASSYGHPYGYTF
CDR3nt: TGTGCCAGCAGTTACGGACATCCCTATGGCTACACCTTC

j_gene: TRBJ1-2
abundance: once
v_gene: TRBV11-2
d_gene: .
CDR3aa: CASRVVASNYGYTF
CDR3nt: TGTGCCAGCAGGGTGGTAGCATCAAACTATGGCTACACCTTC

j_gene: TRBJ1-5
abundance: .
v_gene: TRBV7-9
d_gene: TRBD1
CDR3aa: CASSLGTGLNQPQHF
CDR3nt: TGTGCCAGCAGCTTAGGGACAGGGCTAAATCAGCCCCAGCATTTT

j_gene: TRBJ2-7
abundance: .
v_gene: TRBV7-9
d_gene: TRBD1
CDR3aa: CASSFRGYGQYF
CDR3nt: TGTGCCAGCAGTTTCAGGGGGTACGGGCAGTACTTC

j_gene: TRBJ2-2
abundance: .
v_gene: TRBV19
d_gene: .
CDR3aa: CASKLSRTNTGELFF
CDR3nt: TGTGCCAGTAAACTGTCCAGAACGAACACCGGGGAGCTGTTTTTT

j_gene: TRBJ2-3
abundance: .
v_gene: TRBV5-6
d_gene: TRBD1
CDR3aa: CASSRTTGTGEDTQYF
CDR3nt: TGTGCCAGCAGCCGCACCACTGGGACAGGGGAGGATACGCAGTATTTT

j_gene: TRBJ2-1
abundance: .
v_gene: TRBV5-8
d_gene: TRBD2
CDR3aa: CASSFAIVAGESSAYNEQFF
CDR3nt: TGTGCCAGCAGCTTCGCTATCGTGGCGGGAGAATCCTCGGCCTACAATGAGCAGTTCTTC

j_gene: TRBJ1-1
abundance: .
v_gene: TRBV6-6
d_gene: .
CDR3aa: CASSSGMNTEAFF
CDR3nt: TGTGCCAGCAGTTCGGGGATGAACACTGAAGCTTTCTTT

j_gene: TRBJ1-1
abundance: once
v_gene: TRBV28
d_gene: .
CDR3aa: CASSPSVMGTEAFF
CDR3nt: TGTGCCAGCAGCCCATCCGTGATGGGGACTGAAGCTTTCTTT

j_gene: TRBJ1-4
abundance: .
v_gene: TRBV18
d_gene: .
CDR3aa: CASSREGQGNEKLFF
CDR3nt: TGTGCCAGCTCACGAGAGGGGCAGGGTAACGAAAAACTGTTTTTT

j_gene: TRBJ2-3
abundance: .
v_gene: TRBV2
d_gene: TRBD2
CDR3aa: CASTRTSWADTQYF
CDR3nt: TGTGCCAGCACCAGGACTAGCTGGGCAGATACGCAGTATTTT

j_gene: TRBJ1-1
abundance: once
v_gene: TRBV7-2
d_gene: .
CDR3aa: CASSATGEAFF
CDR3nt: TGTGCCAGCAGTGCAACAGGTGAAGCTTTCTTT

j_gene: TRBJ2-7
abundance: .
v_gene: TRBV7-9
d_gene: .
CDR3aa: CASSLAKKDRDYEQYF
CDR3nt: TGTGCCAGCAGCTTAGCAAAGAAGGACAGAGACTACGAGCAGTACTTC

j_gene: TRBJ2-6
abundance: .
v_gene: TRBV29-1
d_gene: .
CDR3aa: CSVEQGGFSGANVLTF
CDR3nt: TGCAGCGTTGAGCAGGGCGGGTTCTCTGGGGCCAACGTCCTGACTTTC

j_gene: TRBJ2-4
abundance: .
v_gene: TRBV7-6
d_gene: .
CDR3aa: CASSLGLPQYF
CDR3nt: TGTGCCAGCAGCTTAGGGCTGCCACAGTACTTC

j_gene: TRBJ1-5
abundance: .
v_gene: TRBV7-8
d_gene: TRBD1
CDR3aa: CASSFGRGDNQPQHF
CDR3nt: TGTGCCAGCAGCTTCGGCAGGGGGGACAATCAGCCCCAGCATTTT

j_gene: TRBJ1-2
abundance: .
v_gene: TRBV19
d_gene: TRBD1
CDR3aa: CASSIAGQAILYGYTF
CDR3nt: TGTGCCAGTAGTATAGCGGGACAGGCGATACTCTATGGCTACACCTTC

j_gene: TRBJ1-3
abundance: .
v_gene: TRBV28
d_gene: .
CDR3aa: CASRGGDKGNTIYF
CDR3nt: TGTGCCAGCAGGGGTGGCGACAAGGGAAACACCATATATTTT

j_gene: TRBJ2-1
abundance: .
v_gene: TRBV27
d_gene: TRBD2
CDR3aa: CASSSTGTKSYNEQFF
CDR3nt: TGTGCCAGCAGTTCAACCGGGACTAAGTCCTACAATGAGCAGTTCTTC

j_gene: TRBJ1-1
abundance: .
v_gene: TRBV7-2
d_gene: .
CDR3aa: CASRQNTEAFF
CDR3nt: TGTGCCAGCAGACAAAACACTGAAGCTTTCTTT

j_gene: TRBJ2-1
abundance: .
v_gene: TRBV18
d_gene: .
CDR3aa: CASSPSLGPSEQFF
CDR3nt: TGTGCCAGCTCACCCTCGTTGGGGCCGAGTGAGCAGTTCTTC

j_gene: TRBJ2-7
abundance: .
v_gene: TRBV7-2
d_gene: .
CDR3aa: CASSFGTGTEQYF
CDR3nt: TGTGCCAGCAGCTTCGGAACAGGGACCGAGCAGTACTTC

j_gene: TRBJ1-1
abundance: .
v_gene: TRBV9
d_gene: .
CDR3aa: CASNQRGTDTEAFF
CDR3nt: TGTGCCAGCAACCAGAGGGGGACGGACACTGAAGCTTTCTTT

j_gene: TRBJ2-5
abundance: .
v_gene: TRBV28
d_gene: TRBD2
CDR3aa: CASSSTPGLAGGGAQYF
CDR3nt: TGTGCCAGCAGTAGCACACCGGGACTAGCGGGAGGTGGTGCCCAGTACTTC

j_gene: TRBJ1-4
abundance: .
v_gene: TRBV18
d_gene: .
CDR3aa: CASSPGGSNEKLFF
CDR3nt: TGTGCCAGCTCACCAGGGGGGTCTAATGAAAAACTGTTTTTT

j_gene: TRBJ2-7
abundance: .
v_gene: TRBV28
d_gene: .
CDR3aa: CASSSRQDRQYF
CDR3nt: TGTGCCAGCAGTTCGAGACAGGATCGGCAGTACTTC

j_gene: TRBJ2-2
abundance: .
v_gene: TRBV28
d_gene: .
CDR3aa: CASIARPGELFF
CDR3nt: TGTGCCAGCATAGCCCGCCCCGGGGAGCTGTTTTTT

j_gene: TRBJ1-1
abundance: .
v_gene: TRBV5-5
d_gene: .
CDR3aa: CASSLAAANTEAFF
CDR3nt: TGTGCCAGCAGCTTGGCAGCGGCGAACACTGAAGCTTTCTTT

j_gene: TRBJ1-3
abundance: once
v_gene: TRBV18
d_gene: .
CDR3aa: CASSSGSFSGNTIYF
CDR3nt: TGTGCCAGCTCAAGCGGGTCATTCTCTGGAAACACCATATATTTT

j_gene: TRBJ2-1
abundance: .
v_gene: TRBV7-8
d_gene: .
CDR3aa: CASSLVLLIGEQFF
CDR3nt: TGTGCCAGCAGCTTAGTCCTCCTGATTGGTGAGCAGTTCTTC

j_gene: TRBJ2-3
abundance: .
v_gene: TRBV7-2
d_gene: .
CDR3aa: CASSPEGGRADTQYF
CDR3nt: TGTGCCAGCAGCCCCGAGGGGGGTCGGGCAGATACGCAGTATTTT

j_gene: TRBJ2-7
abundance: few
v_gene: TRBV5-6
d_gene: TRBD2
CDR3aa: CASSLSGSPYEQYF
CDR3nt: TGTGCCAGCAGCCTTAGCGGGAGTCCCTACGAGCAGTACTTC

j_gene: TRBJ1-1
abundance: .
v_gene: TRBV12-5
d_gene: .
CDR3aa: CASGLTANTEAFF
CDR3nt: TGTGCTAGTGGTTTGACAGCGAACACTGAAGCTTTCTTT

j_gene: TRBJ1-1
abundance: .
v_gene: TRBV6-5
d_gene: .
CDR3aa: CASSPHGFGDTEAFF
CDR3nt: TGTGCCAGCAGTCCCCATGGGTTCGGGGACACTGAAGCTTTCTTT

j_gene: TRBJ2-3
abundance: .
v_gene: TRBV5-4
d_gene: .
CDR3aa: CASSLGTLARFGTDTQYF
CDR3nt: TGTGCCAGCAGCTTGGGAACCCTAGCCCGTTTCGGCACAGATACGCAGTATTTT

j_gene: TRBJ2-5
abundance: .
v_gene: TRBV7-8
d_gene: .
CDR3aa: CASSLVFTQETQYF
CDR3nt: TGTGCCAGCAGCTTAGTGTTTACCCAAGAGACCCAGTACTTC

j_gene: TRBJ1-1
abundance: .
v_gene: TRBV6-5
d_gene: .
CDR3aa: CASSSGRSHTEAFF
CDR3nt: TGTGCCAGCAGTTCGGGACGGAGCCATACTGAAGCTTTCTTT

j_gene: TRBJ2-7
abundance: .
v_gene: TRBV5-6
d_gene: TRBD1
CDR3aa: CASSTWTGLRSYEQYF
CDR3nt: TGTGCCAGCAGCACCTGGACAGGGCTAAGGTCCTACGAGCAGTACTTC

j_gene: TRBJ1-2
abundance: .
v_gene: TRBV28
d_gene: .
CDR3aa: CASSLRGYGYTF
CDR3nt: TGTGCCAGCAGTTTACGCGGCTATGGCTACACCTTC

j_gene: TRBJ1-2
abundance: .
v_gene: TRBV29-1
d_gene: .
CDR3aa: CSVSVRQWQGLATDNYGYTF
CDR3nt: TGCAGCGTTTCAGTTCGACAGTGGCAGGGCCTAGCTACGGATAACTATGGCTACACCTTC